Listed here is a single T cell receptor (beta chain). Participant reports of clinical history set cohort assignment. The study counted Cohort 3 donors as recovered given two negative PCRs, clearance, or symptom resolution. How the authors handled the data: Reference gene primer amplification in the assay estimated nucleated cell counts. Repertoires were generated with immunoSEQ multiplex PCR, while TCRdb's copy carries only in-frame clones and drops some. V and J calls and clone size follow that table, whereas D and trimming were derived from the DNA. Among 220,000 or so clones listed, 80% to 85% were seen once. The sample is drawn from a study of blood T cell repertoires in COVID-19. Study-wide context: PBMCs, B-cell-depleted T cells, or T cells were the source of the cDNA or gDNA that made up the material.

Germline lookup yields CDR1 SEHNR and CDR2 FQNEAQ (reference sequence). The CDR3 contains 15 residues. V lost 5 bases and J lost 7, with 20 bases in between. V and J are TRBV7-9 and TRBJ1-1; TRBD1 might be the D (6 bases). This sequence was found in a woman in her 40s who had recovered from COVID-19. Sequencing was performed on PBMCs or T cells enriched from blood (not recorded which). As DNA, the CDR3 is TGTGCCAGCAGCCGGGCCCCAGCCAGGGGCATTGAAGCTTTCTTT. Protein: CASSRAPARGIEAFF.